Sequencing of this T cell receptor beta chain was carried out in a study of shared clonotypes between healthy human individuals. At deep level, the assay was performed. The material for each subset, its genomic DNA, was split evenly across several immunoSEQ plates. The team ran DNA from unsorted PBMCs on ten immunoSEQ deep assay plates for sequencing. Original methodology: Junction-only sequences produced by ImmunoSEQ had no quality scores, so filtering differed. Profiled with immunoSEQ multiplex PCR; TCRdb holds only in-frame clones, not every one. V and J calls and clone size come straight from that table; D and trimming were deduced from the DNA. The table includes around 500,000 clones, around 80% detected once. The germline V gene has CDR1 SEHNR and CDR2 FQNEAQ (reference sequence). V gave up 2 bases and J gave up 1 base; unmatched junction bases: 16. The CDR3 contains 19 residues.

The genes are TRBV7-9 and TRBJ2-5, with 7 bases lining up with TRBD2. The specimen sequenced was PBMCs. This sequence originates from a woman aged 40 to 50 in good health. Some clones in this sample may be carry-over from other donors' samples. The CDR3 region has the DNA TGTGCCAGCAGCTTATATGCGGGAGTTGATGGTCTGGGCCAAGAGACCCAGTACTTC. It yields the protein CASSLYAGVDGLGQETQYF.